The sequence of this T cell receptor beta chain was determined in a study of T cell clonotyping in hematopoietic cell transplantation. General study points: Few recipient clonotypes overlapped donors; over 95% were de novo at given depth. Higher Inverse Simpson Index values in graft donor and pretransplant recipient predicted broader posttransplant TCR diversity.

Concerning this clone: Its cognate antigen is unknown.

Assay: immunoSEQ multiplex PCR; the TCRdb copy retains only in-frame clones and omits some. The table includes approximately 9,100 clones, roughly 81% detected once. Samples: about 28 days before transplant, then days 30, 100 and 180 after. Germline V gene sequence: CDR1 LNHDA, CDR2 SQIVND (reference sequence). Between the trimmed V and J ends, which lost 4 bases and 4 bases, there was a span of 13 bases. This CDR3 region has 14 residues. The receptor comes from a female patient aged 45-60 years who had an allogeneic stem cell transplant from an unrelated donor, so the T cells may come from the graft donor. Some clones in this sample may be carry-over from other donors' samples. The chain links TRBV19 to TRBJ1-2; D ambiguous. The specimen comprised peripheral blood mononuclear cells, sampled 180 days after allogeneic stem cell transplant. The CDR3 region is CASSTNKAGYGYTF. Here the CDR3 DNA reads TGTGCCAGTAGTACAAACAAGGCCGGCTATGGCTACACCTTC.